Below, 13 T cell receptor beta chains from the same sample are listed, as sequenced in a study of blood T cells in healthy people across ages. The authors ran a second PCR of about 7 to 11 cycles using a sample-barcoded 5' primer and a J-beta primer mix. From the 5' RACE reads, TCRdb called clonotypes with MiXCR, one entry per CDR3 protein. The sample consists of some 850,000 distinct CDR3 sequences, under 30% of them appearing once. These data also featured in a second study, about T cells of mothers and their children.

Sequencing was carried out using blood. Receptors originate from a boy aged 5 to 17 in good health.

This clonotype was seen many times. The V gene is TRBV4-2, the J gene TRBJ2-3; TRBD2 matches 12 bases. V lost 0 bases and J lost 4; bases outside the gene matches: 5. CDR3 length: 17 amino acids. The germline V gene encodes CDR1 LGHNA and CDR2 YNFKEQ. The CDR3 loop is CASSQEAGLAGSDTQYF. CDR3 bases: TGTGCCAGCAGCCAAGAAGCAGGACTAGCGGGGTCAGATACGCAGTATTTT.

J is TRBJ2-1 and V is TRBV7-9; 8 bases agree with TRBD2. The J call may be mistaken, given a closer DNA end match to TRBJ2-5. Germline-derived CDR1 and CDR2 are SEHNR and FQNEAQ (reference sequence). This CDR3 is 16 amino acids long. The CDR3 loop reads CASSPAETSVQETQYF. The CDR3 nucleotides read TGTGCCAGCAGCCCGGCTGAGACTAGCGTTCAAGAGACCCAGTACTTC.

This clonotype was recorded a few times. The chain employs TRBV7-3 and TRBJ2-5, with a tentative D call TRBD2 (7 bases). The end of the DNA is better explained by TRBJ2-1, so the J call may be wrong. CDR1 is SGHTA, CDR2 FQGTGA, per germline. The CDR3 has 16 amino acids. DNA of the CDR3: TGTGCCAGCAGCAACTGGGGGGGGCATGTAAAAAATGAGCAGTTCTTC. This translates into CASSNWGGHVKNEQFF.

The CDR3 bases are TGTGCCAGCAGCCACAGGGGCGCTTATAATTCACCCCTCCACTTT. Protein: CASSHRGAYNSPLHF. The chain is built from TRBV3-1 and TRBJ1-6; a possible D gene is TRBD1 (6 bases). There are 15 residues in the CDR3. Trimming removed 3 bases at V and 4 bases at J, with 10 bases between. CDR1 and CDR2 from the germline V gene are LGHDT and YNNKEL (reference sequence).

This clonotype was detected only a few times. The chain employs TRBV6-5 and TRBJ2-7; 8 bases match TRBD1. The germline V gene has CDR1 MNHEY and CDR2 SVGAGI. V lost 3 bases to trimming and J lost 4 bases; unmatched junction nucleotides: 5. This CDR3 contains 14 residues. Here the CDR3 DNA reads TGTGCCAGCAGTTATAGGGGACAGGAGTACGAGCAGTACTTC. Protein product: CASSYRGQEYEQYF.

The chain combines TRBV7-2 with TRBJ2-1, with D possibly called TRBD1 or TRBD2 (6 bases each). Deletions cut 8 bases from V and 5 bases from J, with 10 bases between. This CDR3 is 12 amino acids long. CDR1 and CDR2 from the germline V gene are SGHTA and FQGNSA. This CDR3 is CASRGPHNEQFF. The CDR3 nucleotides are TGTGCCAGCCGGGGGCCGCACAATGAGCAGTTCTTC.

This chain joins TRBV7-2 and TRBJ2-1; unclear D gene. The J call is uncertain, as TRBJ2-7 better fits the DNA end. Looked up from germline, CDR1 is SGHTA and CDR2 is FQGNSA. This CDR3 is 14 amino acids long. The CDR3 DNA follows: TGTGCCAGCAGCTTAGTGGTGGAAACCTACGAGCAGTACGTC. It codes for CASSLVVETYEQYV.

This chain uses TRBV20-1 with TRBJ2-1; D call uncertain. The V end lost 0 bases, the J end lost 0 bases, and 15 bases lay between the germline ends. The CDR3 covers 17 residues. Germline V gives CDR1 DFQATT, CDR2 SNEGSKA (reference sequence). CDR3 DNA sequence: TGCAGTGCTAGAGACCCCCTCTCTGCGAGCTCCTACAATGAGCAGTTCTTC. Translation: CSARDPLSASSYNEQFF.

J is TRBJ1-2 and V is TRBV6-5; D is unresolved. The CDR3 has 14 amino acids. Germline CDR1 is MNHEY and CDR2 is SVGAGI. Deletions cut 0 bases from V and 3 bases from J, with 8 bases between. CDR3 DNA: TGTGCCAGCAGTTACTCGGCAGGCCACTATGGCTACACCTTC. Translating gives CASSYSAGHYGYTF.

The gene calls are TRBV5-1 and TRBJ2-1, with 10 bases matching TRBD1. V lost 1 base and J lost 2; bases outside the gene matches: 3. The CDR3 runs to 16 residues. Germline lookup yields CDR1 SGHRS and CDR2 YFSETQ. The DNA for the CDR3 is TGCGCCAGCAGCTTGAGGGACAGGGGCGCCTACAATGAGCAGTTCTTC. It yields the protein CASSLRDRGAYNEQFF.

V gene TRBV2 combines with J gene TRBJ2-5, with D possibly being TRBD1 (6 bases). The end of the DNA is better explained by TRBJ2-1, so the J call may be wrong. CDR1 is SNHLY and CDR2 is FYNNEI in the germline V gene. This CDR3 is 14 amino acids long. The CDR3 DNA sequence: TGTGCCAGCAGTGAACCCAACAGGGTCAATGAGCAGTTCTTC. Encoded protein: CASSEPNRVNEQFF.

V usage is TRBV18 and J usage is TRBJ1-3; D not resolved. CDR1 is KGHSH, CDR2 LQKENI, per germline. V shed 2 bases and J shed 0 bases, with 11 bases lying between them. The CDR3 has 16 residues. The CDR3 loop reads CASSPSQATSGNTIYF. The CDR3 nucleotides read TGTGCCAGCTCACCATCCCAGGCCACCTCTGGAAACACCATATATTTT. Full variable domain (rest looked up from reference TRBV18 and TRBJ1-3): NAGVMQNPRHLVRRRGQEARLRCSPMKGHSHVYWYRQLPEEGLKFMVYLQKENIIDESGMPKERFSAEFPKEGPSILRIQQVVRGDSAAYFCASSPSQATSGNTIYFGEGSWLTVV.

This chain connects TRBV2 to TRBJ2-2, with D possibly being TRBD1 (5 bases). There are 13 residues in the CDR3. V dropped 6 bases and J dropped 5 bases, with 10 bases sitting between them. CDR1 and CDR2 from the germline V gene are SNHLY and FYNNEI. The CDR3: CASRATATGELFF. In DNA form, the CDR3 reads TGTGCCAGCAGGGCGACAGCGACCGGGGAGCTGTTTTTT.